What follows are 30 T cell receptor beta chains derived from one specimen sequenced in a study of Ad26.COV2.S vaccination and SARS-CoV-2 variants. Assay: immunoSEQ multiplex PCR; the TCRdb copy retains only in-frame clones and omits some. This sample yields some 300,000 clones, of which around four fifths are seen a single time; 2.1% belongs to the top ten. Treatment noted: roughly 19 received Ad26.COV2.S at low or high dose, single or two shots; about 5 received placebo; per-sample allocation not given. The samples were gathered on day 63 after the first injection of vaccine or placebo. The source material was peripheral blood, sampled in a trial of Ad26.COV2.S vaccine versus placebo. These receptors all come from a person aged 18-65 years who received the Ad26.COV2.S COVID-19 vaccine or a placebo.

The chain couples TRBV24-1 to TRBJ2-2; D not certain. V dropped 9 bases and J dropped 5 bases, with 9 bases sitting between them. Germline CDR1 reads KGHDR; CDR2 reads SFDVKD. This CDR3 has 12 residues. The CDR3 is CATGLGTGELFF. The CDR3 DNA follows: TGTGCCACCGGATTAGGTACCGGGGAGCTGTTTTTT.

This chain joins TRBV18 and TRBJ2-1; 9 nucleotides match TRBD1. Germline V CDR1 and CDR2: KGHSH, LQKENI. The V gene end was trimmed by 1 base and the J gene end by 6 bases; junction bases not matched to a gene: 10. This CDR3 spans 17 amino acids. The CDR3 DNA sequence: TGTGCCAGCTCACCACAAAGCTTAGGGACAGGGACCAATGAGCAGTTCTTC. Translation: CASSPQSLGTGTNEQFF.

The table lists this clone with a few counts. V gene TRBV6-4 combines with J gene TRBJ2-1; D remains ambiguous. The CDR3 covers 16 residues. The germline V gene has CDR1 MRHNA and CDR2 SNTAGT. The ends were cut back, 0 bases at V and 0 bases at J, with 9 bases in the middle. CDR3 residues: CASSDSDTSSYNEQFF. DNA of the CDR3: TGTGCCAGCAGTGACTCAGATACGAGCTCCTACAATGAGCAGTTCTTC.

J is TRBJ1-1 and V is TRBV7-9; 9 positions agree with TRBD1. Germline V gene sequence: CDR1 SEHNR, CDR2 FQNEAQ (reference sequence). V shed 5 bases, J shed 3 bases, and the junction held 13 bases outside the gene matches. The CDR3 is 17 residues long. The CDR3 DNA reads as TGTGCCAGCAGCCCTACAGGGGGCGAGAGGGGTGACACTGAAGCTTTCTTT. Protein product: CASSPTGGERGDTEAFF.

J is TRBJ1-4 and V is TRBV5-5; D remains unclear. The germline V gene has CDR1 SGHKS and CDR2 YYEKEE (reference sequence). The V gene lost 0 bases and the J gene lost 7 bases, with 13 bases spanning the gap. The CDR3 spans 15 residues. The CDR3: CASSLERRVFEKLFF. The CDR3 DNA reads TGTGCCAGCAGCTTGGAGAGGAGGGTTTTTGAAAAACTGTTTTTT.

The table lists this clone with a count of one. The CDR3 DNA sequence: TGCGCCAGCAGTGAGTCGGGGAGGGGCTATGGCTACACCTTC. It encodes CASSESGRGYGYTF. The V gene is TRBV10-2, the J gene TRBJ1-2, with a weak D call TRBD1 (5 bases). Germline CDR1 WSHSY, CDR2 SAAADI. Trimming stripped 0 bases from V and 4 bases from J, with 9 bases between. This CDR3 comprises 14 residues.

The rearrangement links TRBV24-1 to TRBJ1-2; unclear D gene. This CDR3 contains 14 residues. Per germline, CDR1 KGHDR and CDR2 SFDVKD. Trimming cost V 2 bases and J 8 bases, with 14 bases left between them. The DNA for the CDR3 is TGTGCCACCAGTGATTCCTACACCGCTGCCGGCTACACCTTC. Translation gives CATSDSYTAAGYTF.

This rearrangement joins TRBV30 to TRBJ1-1; D not certain. The germline CDR1 and CDR2 sequences are GTSNPN and SVGIG (reference sequence). The CDR3 is 13 amino acids. The V and J ends lost 0 bases and 8 bases respectively, with 13 bases between them. Written as DNA, the CDR3 is TGTGCCTGGAGTGTTTCCAGGATAAGGGAAGCTTTCTTT. This codes for CAWSVSRIREAFF.

In its sample, this clone was seen once. This chain uses TRBV6-5 with TRBJ2-3; 9 bases fit TRBD1. V was pared by 6 bases and J by 4 bases, with 8 bases of the junction left unmatched. This CDR3 contains 15 residues. Germline CDR1 reads MNHEY; CDR2 reads SVGAGI. This CDR3 is CASSRNRGQPDTQYF. The DNA for the CDR3 is TGTGCCAGCAGCCGAAACAGGGGGCAACCAGATACGCAGTATTTT.

Comments on this clone: The sample holds other DNA sequences that translate to the same CDR3. The chain joins TRBV24-1 to TRBJ2-5, with no clear D. V was shortened by 2 bases and J by 0 bases, with 0 bases between the two germline ends. This CDR3 contains 12 residues. Looked up from germline, CDR1 is KGHDR and CDR2 is SFDVKD. DNA for the CDR3: TGTGCCACCAGTGATTACCAAGAGACCCAGTACTTC. Protein sequence: CATSDYQETQYF.

The chain recombines TRBV7-9 with TRBJ2-1; D call uncertain. Trimming took 6 bases from V and 5 from J, leaving 5 bases between them. This CDR3 spans 11 amino acids. Germline lookup yields CDR1 SEHNR and CDR2 FQNEAQ (reference sequence). CDR3 region: CASRRDNEQFF. The CDR3 nucleotides read TGTGCCAGCAGACGGGACAATGAGCAGTTCTTC. Together with reference TRBV7-9 and TRBJ2-1, the CDR3 gives the full variable domain: DTGVSQNPRHKITKRGQNVTFRCDPISEHNRLYWYRQTLGQGPEFLTYFQNEAQLEKSRLLSDRFSAERPKGSFSTLEIQRTEQGDSAMYLCASRRDNEQFFGPGTRLTVL.

This rearrangement joins TRBV7-9 to TRBJ1-1; D ambiguous. Per germline, CDR1 SEHNR and CDR2 FQNEAQ (reference sequence). Trimming removed 5 bases from V and 2 bases from J, with 12 bases in between. CDR3 length equals 14 residues. The CDR3 spells CASSLSTVNTEAFF. CDR3 DNA: TGTGCCAGCAGCCTGTCAACCGTTAACACTGAAGCTTTCTTT. The full variable domain, with the rest looked up from reference TRBV7-9 and TRBJ1-1, is DTGVSQNPRHKITKRGQNVTFRCDPISEHNRLYWYRQTLGQGPEFLTYFQNEAQLEKSRLLSDRFSAERPKGSFSTLEIQRTEQGDSAMYLCASSLSTVNTEAFFGQGTRLTVV.

The rearrangement joins TRBV5-1 to TRBJ1-5; no reliable D call. V dropped 1 base and J dropped 4 bases, with 6 bases sitting between them. The germline V gene encodes CDR1 SGHRS and CDR2 YFSETQ. This CDR3 has 13 residues. DNA of the CDR3: TGCGCCAGCAGCTTGATGGGGAATCAGCCCCAGCATTTT. This codes for CASSLMGNQPQHF. The complete variable domain, with remaining parts taken from reference TRBV5-1 and TRBJ1-5, reads KAGVTQTPRYLIKTRGQQVTLSCSPISGHRSVSWYQQTPGQGLQFLFEYFSETQRNKGNFPGRFSGRQFSNSRSEMNVSTLELGDSALYLCASSLMGNQPQHFGDGTRLSIL.

The chain's CDR3 is CASSQDLASLKQFF. Here the CDR3 DNA reads TGTGCCAGCAGCCAAGATTTAGCAAGCCTGAAACAGTTCTTC. The chain has TRBV3-1 (or the pseudogene TRBV3-2) and TRBJ2-1; no clear D. CDR3 size: 14 residues. CDR1 is LGHDT and CDR2 is YNNKEL in the germline V gene (reference sequence). The V end was cut by 0 bases, the J end by 13 bases, with 16 bases between.

The chain links TRBV23-1 to TRBJ2-5, with 7 bases lining up with TRBD1. TRBV23-1 carries the ORF label, with uncertain function. Trimming cost V 0 bases and J 0 bases; bases outside gene matches: 7. This CDR3 comprises 17 residues. As DNA, the CDR3 is TGCGCCAGCAGTCAATCGATGGGACAGCGGTACCAAGAGACCCAGTACTTC. This gives the protein CASSQSMGQRYQETQYF.

The chain combines TRBV5-4 with TRBJ2-1, with D tentatively TRBD2 (7 bases). Germline V CDR1 and CDR2: SGHNT, YYREEE (reference sequence). V gave up 0 bases and J gave up 4 bases, with 11 bases separating them. The CDR3 totals 15 residues. CDR3 residues: CASSLGRGTYNEQFF. The CDR3, as DNA: TGTGCCAGCAGCTTGGGGCGGGGGACATACAATGAGCAGTTCTTC. Full variable domain (remainder filled in from reference TRBV5-4 and TRBJ2-1): ETGVTQSPTHLIKTRGQQVTLRCSSQSGHNTVSWYQQALGQGPQFIFQYYREEENGRGNFPPRFSGLQFPNYSSELNVNALELDDSALYLCASSLGRGTYNEQFFGPGTRLTVL.

The chain carries TRBV11-2 and TRBJ1-1, with D possibly being TRBD1 (5 bases). CDR1 and CDR2 from the germline V gene are SGHAT and FQNNGV. The CDR3 runs to 14 residues. Between the trimmed V and J ends, which lost 6 bases and 5 bases, there was a span of 16 bases. The DNA for the CDR3 is TGTGCCAGCAGTTACAGCGGGGGAGGGACTGAAGCTTTCTTT. Translating gives CASSYSGGGTEAFF.

The V call is TRBV19, the J call TRBJ1-3; D not resolved. Germline-derived CDR1 and CDR2 are LNHDA and SQIVND (reference sequence). V lost 3 bases, J lost 0 bases, and 15 bases lay in between. The CDR3 extends over 17 amino acids. The chain's CDR3 is CASSMGGGRGSGNTIYF. In nucleotides, the CDR3 is TGTGCCAGTAGTATGGGCGGAGGAAGAGGCTCTGGAAACACCATATATTTT.

The genes are TRBV19 and TRBJ1-4, with D hard to call. This CDR3 has 15 amino acids. Germline-derived CDR1 and CDR2 are LNHDA and SQIVND (reference sequence). V was pared by 3 bases and J by 2 bases, with 10 bases between. CDR3 nucleotide sequence: TGTGCCAGTAGTATGTTGGCCGTCACTAATGAAAAACTGTTTTTT. As protein: CASSMLAVTNEKLFF.

This clone was seen more than once but under ten times. The gene calls are TRBV5-1 and TRBJ1-6, with TRBD1 as a possible D gene (6 bases). Trimming cost V 3 bases and J 1 base, with 11 bases left between them. Germline V CDR1 and CDR2: SGHRS, YFSETQ. CDR3 size: 16 residues. In DNA form, the CDR3 reads TGCGCCAGCAGCTCTACAGGGTCATCCTATAATTCACCCCTCCACTTT. Residues: CASSSTGSSYNSPLHF.

This clone was detected a few times. The V and J genes are TRBV7-9 and TRBJ1-3; D gene ambiguous. Germline assignment: CDR1 SEHNR and CDR2 FQNEAQ (reference sequence). The CDR3 totals 15 residues. V gave up 1 base and J gave up 0 bases, with 7 bases separating them. The CDR3 bases are TGTGCCAGCAGCTTAGGGCGGCCCTCTGGAAACACCATATATTTT. Translated, it gives CASSLGRPSGNTIYF.

The gene calls are TRBV18 and TRBJ2-7, with 9 nucleotides matching TRBD2. This CDR3 is 15 amino acids long. Trimming cost V 2 bases and J 0 bases; bases outside gene matches: 2. Germline V gene lookup returns CDR1 KGHSH and CDR2 LQKENI. DNA of the CDR3: TGTGCCAGCTCACCAAGCGGGGGGCGCTCCTACGAGCAGTACTTC. Translation: CASSPSGGRSYEQYF.

The chain employs TRBV6-1 and TRBJ2-3, with 8 bases matching TRBD1. Trimming took 3 bases from V and 4 from J; bases not matched to a gene: 15. This CDR3 has 18 amino acids. Germline V gene sequence: CDR1 MNHNS, CDR2 SASEGT. CDR3 in DNA: TGTGCCAGCAGTGATGTGTTCGGTGGGACAGGCGGGGCAGATACGCAGTATTTT. Translation: CASSDVFGGTGGADTQYF.

V usage is TRBV28 and J usage is TRBJ1-6; possibly TRBD1 for D (5 bases). V dropped 4 bases and J dropped 6 bases, with 13 bases sitting between them. Germline V CDR1 and CDR2: MDHEN, SYDVKM. The CDR3 length is 15 residues. The CDR3 region is CASSSAGGINSPLHF. The CDR3 DNA is TGTGCCAGCAGTTCCGCGGGGGGAATTAATTCACCCCTCCACTTT.

The chain links TRBV18 to TRBJ2-7, with a tentative D call TRBD1 (6 bases). The V gene lost 6 bases and the J gene lost 0 bases, with 12 bases spanning the gap. Germline V CDR1 and CDR2: KGHSH, LQKENI. The CDR3 consists of 14 residues. CDR3 nucleotide sequence: TGTGCCAGCTCGTTGACAGGCGTCTCCTACGAGCAGTACTTC. It encodes CASSLTGVSYEQYF.

The chain has TRBV2 and TRBJ2-3; 8 nucleotides line up with TRBD1. In germline, CDR1 is SNHLY, CDR2 FYNNEI. Unmatched junction bases numbered 4, after V lost 5 bases and J lost 3 bases. The CDR3 loop spans 14 amino acids. As DNA, the CDR3 is TGTGCCAGCAGTCGGACAGGGAGGACAGATACGCAGTATTTT. This sequence encodes CASSRTGRTDTQYF.

CDR3 amino acids: CASSAPGQVNYGYTF. The CDR3 DNA sequence: TGTGCCAGCAGTGCTCCGGGACAGGTCAACTATGGCTACACCTTC. J is TRBJ1-2 and V is TRBV28; 8 bases line up with TRBD1. With V trimmed by 5 bases and J by 2 bases, 7 bases remained unmatched. This CDR3 comprises 15 residues. Germline V CDR1 and CDR2: MDHEN, SYDVKM.

This chain connects TRBV25-1 to TRBJ2-3; 8 bases are shared with TRBD2. The V gene's germline CDR1 is MGHDK and CDR2 SYGVNS. This CDR3 region has 14 residues. This CDR3 reads CASAARGAGDTQYF. DNA for the CDR3: TGTGCGAGCGCGGCGCGGGGGGCCGGAGATACGCAGTATTTT.

The chain couples TRBV19 to TRBJ2-5; D gene unclear. CDR3 length: 14 residues. Deletions cut 1 base from V and 2 bases from J, with 8 bases between. The germline V gene has CDR1 LNHDA and CDR2 SQIVND (reference sequence). The CDR3 spells CASSIGLRQETQYF. For the CDR3, the DNA is TGTGCCAGTAGTATAGGTCTGAGGCAAGAGACCCAGTACTTC.

The V gene is TRBV3-1 (or the pseudogene TRBV3-2), the J gene TRBJ2-7; TRBD2 aligns across 7 bases. This CDR3 comprises 17 residues. With 5 bases clipped from V and 5 bases from J, the junction kept 18 bases outside the gene matches. Germline CDR1 LGHDT, CDR2 YNNKEL (reference sequence). CDR3 nucleotides: TGTGCCAGCAGCTTGCGACCCTCCGGGGGGAGTCGGAACGAGCAGTACTTC. Translation: CASSLRPSGGSRNEQYF.